This T cell receptor (beta chain) was captured by sequencing in a study of OX40 agonist ivuxolimab in advanced cancers. Study overall: It was permissible to have had prior anti-PD-1, anti-PD-L1 or anti-CTLA-4 therapy, and approximately 41% had some.

The ends were cut back, 6 bases at V and 8 bases at J, with 8 bases in the middle. The germline V gene encodes CDR1 MDHEN and CDR2 SYDVKM. The CDR3 covers 11 residues. Blood draws occurred at baseline, cycle 4 day 1, and cycle 7 day 1. Sequencing used immunoSEQ multiplex PCR; TCRdb keeps in-frame clones, though not all of them. This table has about 70,000 clones, over 85% appearing once. The chain is built from TRBV28 and TRBJ2-1; no reliable D call. The sequencing here drew on CD4+ or CD8+ T cells sorted from blood, taken in a trial of the OX40 agonist ivuxolimab. The TCR sequence derives from an adult with an advanced solid tumor such as melanoma, head and neck, liver or kidney cancer. DNA of the CDR3: TGTGCCAGCAGCTCGGGTTATGAGCAGTTCTTC. Residues: CASSSGYEQFF. Drawing the rest from reference TRBV28 and TRBJ2-1, the complete variable domain is DVKVTQSSRYLVKRTGEKVFLECVQDMDHENMFWYRQDPGLGLRLIYFSYDVKMKEKGDIPEGYSVSREKKERFSLILESASTNQTSMYLCASSSGYEQFFGPGTRLTVL.